This section outlines one T cell receptor (beta chain) sequence together with its context. This specimen comes from a study of shared clonotypes between healthy human individuals. CDR3 size: 13 residues. V was cut by 2 bases and J by 5 bases, with 9 bases left in between. CDR1 and CDR2 (germline): MNHEY, SVGAGI. Clones were sequenced by immunoSEQ multiplex PCR, and TCRdb holds only the in-frame ones, with some missing. The sample records some 650,000 clones, 97% being singletons. The TCR sequence derives from a woman under 40 in good health. The rearrangement uses TRBV6-5 and TRBJ2-5; tentatively, D is TRBD1 or TRBD2 (5 bases each). Sequenced material: naive CD4+ T cells sorted from blood. Subset in this sample: CD45RA+ positively selected. The CDR3 region has the DNA TGTGCCAGCAGTTACGTGGGGGTGGAGACCCAGTACTTC. Amino acid sequence: CASSYVGVETQYF.